This T cell receptor (beta chain) was identified in a study of T cells in narcolepsy. Turning to the study itself: Donors had narcolepsy type 1 or type 2, or were healthy controls. Findings and limits, study-wide: Healthy controls reportedly lacked the autoreactive clonotypes serially found in patients' blood. Comparing one patient's CSF and blood CD4+ clonotypes highlighted HCRT- and TRIB2-specific autoreactive clonotypes.

A word on this clone: The antigen is unknown.

The method was immunoSEQ multiplex PCR; TCRdb's version includes in-frame clones alone and lacks a portion of them. Altogether fewer than 35,000 clones are present, about 85% being singletons, with the ten largest covering about 0.9%. This CDR3 is built from 16 residues. V lost 1 base, J lost 0 bases, and 15 bases lay in between. Looked up from germline, CDR1 is GTSNPN and CDR2 is SVGIG (reference sequence). The chain couples TRBV30 to TRBJ1-1; possibly TRBD1 for D (5 bases). The receptor was isolated from a human donor with narcolepsy. The sample was CD45RA- memory CD4+ T cells from PBMCs. CDR3 DNA: TGTGCCTGGAGTGGGGGAGCGGGACTCCTGAACACTGAAGCTTTCTTT. It codes for CAWSGGAGLLNTEAFF.